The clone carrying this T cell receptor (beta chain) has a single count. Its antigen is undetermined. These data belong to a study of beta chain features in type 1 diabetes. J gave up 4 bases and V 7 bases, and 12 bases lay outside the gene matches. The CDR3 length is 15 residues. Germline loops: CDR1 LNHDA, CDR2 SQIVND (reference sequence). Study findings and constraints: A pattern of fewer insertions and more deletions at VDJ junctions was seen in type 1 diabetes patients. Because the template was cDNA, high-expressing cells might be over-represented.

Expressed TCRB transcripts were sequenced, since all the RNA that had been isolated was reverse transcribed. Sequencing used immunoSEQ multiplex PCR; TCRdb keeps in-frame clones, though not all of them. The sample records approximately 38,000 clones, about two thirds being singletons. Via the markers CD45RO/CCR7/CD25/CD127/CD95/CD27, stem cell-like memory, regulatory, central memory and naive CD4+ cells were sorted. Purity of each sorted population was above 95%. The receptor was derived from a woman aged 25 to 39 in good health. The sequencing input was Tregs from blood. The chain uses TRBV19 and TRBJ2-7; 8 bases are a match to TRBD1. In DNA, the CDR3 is TGTGCCAGTAACTCCGGGACAGGTCGAAAATACGAGCAGTACTTC. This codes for CASNSGTGRKYEQYF.